The 23 T cell receptor beta chains below all came from one sample that was sequenced in a study of T cells expressing NK-cell markers (dated by TCRdb to 2018 to 2021). Library construction relied on 5' RACE. The run used an Illumina HiSeq 2000. Reads reprocessed by TCRdb are summarized as one entry per CDR3 protein sequence, and DNA is absent. This sample's listing comprises about 190,000 distinct CDR3 sequences. 20% of the sample rests with the top ten. Material: blood T cells: a sorted CD56 or NKG2C T cell subset, CD4+ or CD8+ T cells, or bulk PBMC T cells (not recorded which). These receptors originate from a man aged 18 to 70 in good health.

This chain joins TRBV10-3 and TRBJ1-6; TCRdb's D call of TRBD1 is untestable without DNA. The CDR3 spans 14 residues. Germline lookup yields CDR1 ENHRY and CDR2 SYGVKD. Here the CDR3 reads CATGEQASQLPLHF.

The V gene is TRBV11-2, the J gene TRBJ2-5; TCRdb proposes TRBD1, but this gene call is untestable without DNA. CDR1 and CDR2 from the germline V gene are SGHAT and FQNNGV. The CDR3 is 18 residues long. The CDR3 protein is CASSLGPTGTGGGVTQYF.

This CDR3 reads CASTTRTGTSYNSPLHF. J is TRBJ1-6 and V is TRBV28; TCRdb picks TRBD1, but there is no DNA to check that call. Germline assignment: CDR1 MDHEN and CDR2 SYDVKM. This CDR3 has 17 residues.

J is TRBJ1-1 and V is TRBV19; as DNA is missing, the TRBD1 call by TCRdb cannot be tested. Germline-derived CDR1 and CDR2 are LNHDA and SQIVND (reference sequence). The CDR3 length is 14 residues. The CDR3 loop is CASSKGATNTEAFF.

CDR3 amino acids: CASSQLHGGQSETQYF. The V gene is TRBV14, the J gene TRBJ2-5; TCRdb indicates TRBD1, and absent DNA this call remains unverified. The germline V gene encodes CDR1 SGHDN and CDR2 FVKESK. CDR3 length equals 16 residues.

This chain uses TRBV7-9 with TRBJ2-7; TCRdb selects TRBD1, and the lack of DNA leaves this call unchecked. CDR1 SEHNR and CDR2 FQNEAQ come from the germline V gene (reference sequence). The CDR3 extends over 14 amino acids. The CDR3 sequence: CASIPNGGGNEQYF.

This chain joins TRBV7-9 and TRBJ1-6; the D gene TCRdb calls, TRBD1, cannot be checked with no DNA. The CDR3 has 13 residues. CDR1 and CDR2 from the germline V gene are SEHNR and FQNEAQ (reference sequence). The CDR3 region is CASRTGGNSPLHF.

The rearrangement links TRBV7-6 to TRBJ2-1; TCRdb's D call, TRBD2, is unchecked because there is no DNA. This CDR3 is built from 13 residues. Germline loops: CDR1 SGHVS, CDR2 FNYEAQ. The CDR3 here is CASAGGARNEQFF.

The chain carries TRBV15 and TRBJ2-1; TCRdb gives TRBD2 as the D gene, but with no DNA this cannot be confirmed. There are 16 residues in the CDR3. Germline V gives CDR1 LNHNV, CDR2 YYDKDF (reference sequence). CDR3: CATSNPSGKAYNEQFF.

The chain joins TRBV7-9 to TRBJ2-7; TCRdb selects TRBD1, and the lack of DNA leaves this call unchecked. The CDR3 contains 15 residues. The germline gives CDR1 SEHNR, CDR2 FQNEAQ (reference sequence). The CDR3 reads CASSLARGQGIAQYF.

The gene calls are TRBV18 and TRBJ2-2. The CDR3 runs to 15 residues. Germline CDR1 KGHSH, CDR2 LQKENI. Here the CDR3 reads CASSPLSGNTGELFF. The entire variable domain, with the rest obtained from reference TRBV18 and TRBJ2-2, is as follows: NAGVMQNPRHLVRRRGQEARLRCSPMKGHSHVYWYRQLPEEGLKFMVYLQKENIIDESGMPKERFSAEFPKEGPSILRIQQVVRGDSAAYFCASSPLSGNTGELFFGEGSRLTVL.

This chain links TRBV27 with TRBJ1-4. Per the germline V gene, CDR1 is MNHEY and CDR2 is SMNVEV (reference sequence). This CDR3 comprises 14 residues. The chain's CDR3 is CASSFFAANEKLFF.

The CDR3 region is CASSSMIGAYEQYF. This sequence joins TRBV7-9 and TRBJ2-7; TCRdb indicates TRBD1, and absent DNA this call remains unverified. The germline gives CDR1 SEHNR, CDR2 FQNEAQ (reference sequence). The CDR3 has 14 residues. Full variable domain (outside the CDR3, taken from reference TRBV7-9 and TRBJ2-7): DTGVSQNPRHKITKRGQNVTFRCDPISEHNRLYWYRQTLGQGPEFLTYFQNEAQLEKSRLLSDRFSAERPKGSFSTLEIQRTEQGDSAMYLCASSSMIGAYEQYFGPGTRLTVT.

The J gene is TRBJ2-7, the V gene TRBV12-3 or TRBV12-4; the D call of TRBD2 rests on TCRdb alone, since no DNA is present to check it. This CDR3 region has 15 residues. This chain's CDR3 is CASSYGLDGPYEQYF.

The chain combines TRBV6-6 with TRBJ2-5; there is no DNA to check the TCRdb D call of TRBD1. CDR1 and CDR2 from the germline V gene are MNHNY and SVGAGI (reference sequence). CDR3 length: 13 amino acids. CDR3 loop: CASTTGDRETQYF.

The chain uses TRBV12-3 or TRBV12-4 and TRBJ1-3. The length of the CDR3 is 12 residues. The chain's CDR3 is CASSLAVDTIYF.

The rearrangement joins TRBV19 to TRBJ2-2. The CDR3 contains 16 residues. In germline, CDR1 is LNHDA, CDR2 SQIVND (reference sequence). Here the CDR3 reads CASSMERIFITGELFF.

This chain joins TRBV11-2 and TRBJ1-1. The CDR3 covers 15 residues. In germline, CDR1 is SGHAT, CDR2 FQNNGV. CDR3 amino acids: CASSISTDMNTEAFF. The whole variable domain, filled in from reference TRBV11-2 and TRBJ1-1, reads EAGVAQSPRYKIIEKRQSVAFWCNPISGHATLYWYQQILGQGPKLLIQFQNNGVVDDSQLPKDRFSAERLKGVDSTLKIQPAKLEDSAVYLCASSISTDMNTEAFFGQGTRLTVV.

V usage is TRBV15 and J usage is TRBJ1-4. CDR1 LNHNV and CDR2 YYDKDF come from the germline V gene (reference sequence). CDR3 length: 13 residues. CDR3 sequence reads: CATSRDTYEKLFF.

V and J are TRBV6-2 or TRBV6-3 and TRBJ2-7; TCRdb's D call, TRBD1, is unchecked because there is no DNA. Per the germline V gene, CDR1 is MNHEY and CDR2 is SVGEGT. The CDR3 contains 17 residues. CDR3: CASSYSEGRGLSYEQYF.

The chain combines TRBV5-6 with TRBJ1-2. The V gene's germline CDR1 is SGHDT and CDR2 YYEEEE. The CDR3 is made up of 14 amino acids. The chain's CDR3 is CASSLLLGNYGYTF.

This rearrangement joins TRBV3-1 to TRBJ2-1; the D gene TCRdb calls, TRBD2, cannot be checked with no DNA. The germline gives CDR1 LGHDT, CDR2 YNNKEL (reference sequence). CDR3 size: 17 residues. CDR3 sequence: CASSQEGQGTSYFEQFF.

The chain links TRBV28 to TRBJ2-3. The germline gives CDR1 MDHEN, CDR2 SYDVKM. This CDR3 is 15 amino acids long. The CDR3 spells CASSFLRPSTDTQYF.